These 21 T cell receptor beta chains share one sample of origin, sequenced in a study of Graves' ophthalmopathy and Graves' hyperthyroidism. RNA transcripts provided the template for amplifying TCR beta CDR3 regions. Amplification began with first-round RT-PCR using HTBI primers, then second-round multiplex PCR was performed. TCRdb re-derived calls from the multiplex PCR reads in MiXCR, one entry per CDR3 protein. The sample has a few hundred thousand distinct CDR3 sequences, about a sixth seen once. The specimen sequenced was peripheral blood. The receptors derive from an adult woman with stable Graves' hyperthyroidism.

J is TRBJ2-7 and V is TRBV20-1, with D possibly matching TRBD2 (5 bases). Germline V lookup: CDR1 DFQATT, CDR2 SNEGSKA (reference sequence). The germline V and J ends were trimmed by 6 bases and 3 bases, with 18 bases remaining between them. CDR3 size: 14 residues. Written as DNA, the CDR3 is TGCAGTGCCGGTAGGGATGTAGCGTACTACGAGCAGTACTTC. It encodes CSAGRDVAYYEQYF.

This clonotype was observed many times. This rearrangement joins TRBV6-5 to TRBJ2-5, with D perhaps matching TRBD2 (6 bases). V lost 0 bases, J lost 3 bases, and 8 bases lay in between. CDR1 is MNHEY and CDR2 is SVGAGI in the germline V gene. This CDR3 contains 14 residues. CDR3 nucleotides: TGTGCCAGCAGTTACTCGGGCGGGGAAGAGACCCAGTACTTC. Translation gives CASSYSGGEETQYF.

The chain carries TRBV6-1 and TRBJ1-2; D not resolved. The germline V gene has CDR1 MNHNS and CDR2 SASEGT. The CDR3 totals 13 residues. Trimming left V 8 bases short and J 3 bases short, with 13 bases between. The CDR3 spells CASGEERHYGYTF. DNA for the CDR3: TGTGCCAGCGGGGAGGAGCGACACTATGGCTACACCTTC.

This clonotype was seen many times. This chain joins TRBV2 and TRBJ1-5; D call uncertain. With 0 bases removed from V and 6 bases from J, the gap between germline ends came to 9 bases. Germline lookup yields CDR1 SNHLY and CDR2 FYNNEI. The CDR3 is 14 amino acids. DNA for the CDR3: TGTGCCAGCAGTGAAGCGCTTGGGGTTCAGCCCCAGCATTTT. It yields the protein CASSEALGVQPQHF.

This clonotype was seen many times. The chain couples TRBV27 to TRBJ2-2; 7 nucleotides align to TRBD2. V gave up 7 bases and J gave up 5 bases; unmatched junction bases: 19. The germline CDR1 and CDR2 sequences are MNHEY and SMNVEV (reference sequence). CDR3 size: 18 residues. CDR3 loop: CASTRGVGVAKATGELFF. CDR3 DNA: TGTGCCAGCACCCGGGGGGTCGGGGTAGCCAAGGCTACCGGGGAGCTGTTTTTT.

The CDR3 coding sequence is TGTGCCAGCTCACCGACAGGGTCGCTCGAGCAGTACTTC. It specifies CASSPTGSLEQYF. The chain uses TRBV18 and TRBJ2-7; 7 bases match TRBD1. The CDR3 runs to 13 residues. In germline, CDR1 is KGHSH, CDR2 LQKENI. The V gene end was trimmed by 3 bases and the J gene end by 6 bases; junction bases not matched to a gene: 5.

Only a few counts were recorded for this clonotype. The CDR3 bases are TGTGCCATCAAAACCTCACGGGGGGATCAAAACATTCAGTACTTC. It translates to CAIKTSRGDQNIQYF. The rearrangement joins TRBV10-3 to TRBJ2-4, with TRBD2 identical over 7 bases. The CDR3 consists of 15 residues. Germline trimming cut 7 bases from V and 5 bases from J; bases unmatched to any gene: 11. Germline-derived CDR1 and CDR2 are ENHRY and SYGVKD.

This clonotype was seen many times. The chain combines TRBV12-3 or TRBV12-4 with TRBJ1-6; D gene uncertain. V was cut by 7 bases and J by 10 bases, with 14 bases left in between. This CDR3 has 13 amino acids. CDR3 bases: TGTGCCAGCACCAGAAAGAGAGGATCACCCCTCCACTTT. Translated, it gives CASTRKRGSPLHF.

In its sample, this clonotype was seen many times. The chain is built from TRBV28 and TRBJ2-2; D gene ambiguous. V was pared by 4 bases and J by 5 bases, with 8 bases between. The CDR3 has 13 residues. Germline V gives CDR1 MDHEN, CDR2 SYDVKM. CDR3 amino acids: CASSSRETGELFF. The CDR3 nucleotides are TGTGCCAGCAGTTCGCGCGAGACCGGGGAGCTGTTTTTT. Together with reference TRBV28 and TRBJ2-2, the CDR3 gives the full variable domain: DVKVTQSSRYLVKRTGEKVFLECVQDMDHENMFWYRQDPGLGLRLIYFSYDVKMKEKGDIPEGYSVSREKKERFSLILESASTNQTSMYLCASSSRETGELFFGEGSRLTVL.

The sample holds many counts of this clonotype. CDR3 bases: TGTGCCAGCACCTTTACTAGCGTTAGCTCCTACGAGCAGTACTTC. Its protein product is CASTFTSVSSYEQYF. The chain couples TRBV28 to TRBJ2-7, with 7 bases fitting TRBD2. V lost 7 bases to trimming and J lost 0 bases; unmatched junction nucleotides: 9. Germline CDR1 reads MDHEN; CDR2 reads SYDVKM. This CDR3 is built from 15 residues.

This clonotype was recorded at least ten times. The CDR3 nucleotides read TGTGCCAGCAGAACCGACAGGTACTATAGCAATCAGCCCCAGCATTTT. Amino acids: CASRTDRYYSNQPQHF. This sequence joins TRBV12-3 or TRBV12-4 and TRBJ1-5; D might be TRBD1 (6 bases). The CDR3 has 16 residues. With 6 bases removed from V and 0 bases from J, the gap between germline ends came to 15 bases.

This clonotype was observed many times. The chain carries TRBV6-1 and TRBJ1-2; 9 bases fit TRBD1. The CDR3 contains 13 residues. Germline V gene data show CDR1 as MNHNS and CDR2 as SASEGT. J lost 4 bases, V lost 11 bases, and 8 bases had no gene match. The CDR3 reads CAGTRDRAYGYTF. CDR3 sequence (DNA): TGTGCCGGCACCCGGGACAGGGCCTATGGCTACACCTTC.

This clonotype was detected many times. This chain joins TRBV12-3 or TRBV12-4 and TRBJ1-2, with D maybe TRBD1 (6 bases). The CDR3 covers 11 residues. Trimming shortened V by 6 bases and J by 11 bases, and 13 bases separated the two germline ends. Here the CDR3 reads CASSLQGGYTF. As DNA, the CDR3 is TGTGCCAGCAGCTTACAGGGAGGGTACACCTTC.

As concerns this clonotype: This could be a read error, since a much larger clone is one nucleotide away. The conserved closing phenylalanine or tryptophan is absent in this CDR3, likely reflecting a read error. The CDR3 is CASSLQGGHQPQHL. In nucleotides, the CDR3 is TGTGCCAGCAGTTTACAGGGCGGGCATCAGCCCCAGCATTTG. The chain recombines TRBV27 with TRBJ1-5, with D maybe TRBD1 (5 bases). CDR3 length: 14 residues. The V gene's germline CDR1 is MNHEY and CDR2 SMNVEV (reference sequence). V was pared by 2 bases and J by 5 bases, with 10 bases between.

V usage is TRBV7-2 and J usage is TRBJ1-1; TRBD1 might be the D (6 bases). The length of the CDR3 is 15 residues. Germline assignment: CDR1 SGHTA and CDR2 FQGNSA. V dropped 6 bases and J dropped 5 bases, with 19 bases sitting between them. CDR3 DNA sequence: TGTGCCAGCAGACAGAGCGGGGGCCCGGGGACTGAAGCTTTCTTT. Protein sequence: CASRQSGGPGTEAFF.

This sequence joins TRBV19 and TRBJ1-1; perhaps TRBD1 as D (5 bases). Trimming cost V 8 bases and J 1 base, with 14 bases left between them. This CDR3 region has 14 residues. The germline CDR1 and CDR2 sequences are LNHDA and SQIVND (reference sequence). The CDR3 DNA follows: TGTGCCAGTGAGCGGGGGAAGGCGAACACTGAAGCTTTCTTT. Encoded protein: CASERGKANTEAFF.

In this sample, this clonotype turned up many times. This rearrangement joins TRBV5-1 to TRBJ2-6; no clear D. Per the germline V gene, CDR1 is SGHRS and CDR2 is YFSETQ. V gave up 7 bases and J gave up 0 bases, with 8 bases separating them. The CDR3 spans 14 residues. DNA of the CDR3: TGCGCCAGCCAGCTGAACTCTGGGGCCAACGTCCTGACTTTC. It encodes CASQLNSGANVLTF. Full variable domain (remainder filled in from reference TRBV5-1 and TRBJ2-6): KAGVTQTPRYLIKTRGQQVTLSCSPISGHRSVSWYQQTPGQGLQFLFEYFSETQRNKGNFPGRFSGRQFSNSRSEMNVSTLELGDSALYLCASQLNSGANVLTFGAGSRLTVL.

The genes are TRBV7-2 and TRBJ1-6; 9 bases align to TRBD1. Per germline, CDR1 SGHTA and CDR2 FQGNSA. This CDR3 contains 15 residues. The J segment lost 9 bases and the V segment lost 4 bases, leaving 7 bases of the junction unmatched. This chain's CDR3 is CASSSQTGGISPLHF. The CDR3 region has the DNA TGTGCCAGCAGCTCCCAGACAGGGGGGATTTCACCCCTCCACTTT.

This clonotype was seen ten or more times. This chain uses TRBV20-1 with TRBJ1-1; D remains unclear. Germline V gene sequence: CDR1 DFQATT, CDR2 SNEGSKA (reference sequence). The CDR3 has 15 residues. Trimming removed 3 bases from V and 3 bases from J, with 17 bases in between. The CDR3 bases are TGCAGTGCTAGGACACGGGGAAAGCGGGACACTGAAGCTTTCTTT. Amino acids: CSARTRGKRDTEAFF.

This clonotype has a count of ten or more. J is TRBJ2-7 and V is TRBV7-8; perhaps TRBD2 as D (7 bases). Germline values: CDR1 SGHVS, CDR2 FQNEAQ. This CDR3 has 18 amino acids. Trimming shortened V by 2 bases and J by 5 bases, and 25 bases separated the two germline ends. The CDR3 region is CASSLRVFRGGALDEQYF. The CDR3 region has the DNA TGTGCCAGCAGCTTAAGGGTTTTTCGTGGGGGGGCTCTGGACGAGCAGTACTTC.

Ten or more counts support this clonotype. V is TRBV12-3 or TRBV12-4 and J is TRBJ2-5; no firm D call. CDR3 length: 13 amino acids. V dropped 8 bases and J dropped 4 bases, with 14 bases sitting between them. The CDR3 is CASQRKVAETQYF. For the CDR3, the DNA is TGTGCCAGCCAGAGGAAGGTTGCAGAGACCCAGTACTTC.